The 29 T cell receptor beta chains in this list originate from one sample, sequenced in a study of blood T cell repertoires in COVID-19. TCRdb's table, derived via immunoSEQ multiplex PCR, lists solely in-frame clones and lacks some. The sample carries around 380,000 clones, more than 65% recorded once. The specimen was peripheral blood. The receptors stem from a human donor with acute or convalescent COVID-19. The donor label of this sample is uncertain.

This chain uses TRBV20-1 with TRBJ2-1, with a tentative D call TRBD2 (6 bases). The CDR3 totals 14 residues. V lost 3 bases and J lost 9, with 18 bases in between. CDR1 DFQATT and CDR2 SNEGSKA come from the germline V gene (reference sequence). The CDR3 loop reads CSASGLASVPEQFF. In DNA form, the CDR3 reads TGCAGTGCTAGTGGGCTAGCGTCTGTCCCTGAGCAGTTCTTC.

This clone was seen once. One end of the junction varies from germline; a read error may be responsible. J is TRBJ2-7 and V is TRBV19, with 11 nucleotides matching TRBD2. Germline CDR1 reads LNHDA; CDR2 reads SQIVND (reference sequence). The CDR3 is made up of 13 amino acids. CDR3 in amino acids: CASSSGGAYEQYF. The DNA of the CDR3 is TGTGCCAGCAGTAGCGGGGGGGCGTACGAGCAGTACTTC.

This clone occurred a few times. The chain carries TRBV13 and TRBJ1-1, with TRBD1 identical over 8 bases. Germline CDR1 reads PRHDT; CDR2 reads FYEKMQ (reference sequence). The CDR3 extends over 16 amino acids. V lost 5 bases to trimming and J lost 5 bases; unmatched junction nucleotides: 13. CDR3 coding DNA: TGTGCCAGCAGCCGGAAGTGGACAGGGTTCGGGACTGAAGCTTTCTTT. Protein: CASSRKWTGFGTEAFF.

The rearrangement links TRBV2 to TRBJ2-7; D ambiguous. This CDR3 comprises 13 residues. The germline V gene encodes CDR1 SNHLY and CDR2 FYNNEI. Trimming stripped 2 bases from V and 2 bases from J, with 7 bases between. The CDR3 sequence: CASSERAAYEQYF. CDR3 sequence (DNA): TGTGCCAGCAGTGAACGAGCCGCCTACGAGCAGTACTTC.

This chain connects TRBV11-2 to TRBJ2-5, with a tentative D call TRBD2 (6 bases). CDR3 length: 14 amino acids. Looked up from germline, CDR1 is SGHAT and CDR2 is FQNNGV. V lost 1 base to trimming and J lost 2 bases, with 8 bases between them. This CDR3 reads CASSLVRGQETQYF. In DNA, the CDR3 is TGTGCCAGCAGCTTAGTGCGGGGACAAGAGACCCAGTACTTC.

The chain links TRBV19 to TRBJ2-1; D gene ambiguous. The CDR3 runs 16 residues. Germline assignment: CDR1 LNHDA and CDR2 SQIVND (reference sequence). V shed 1 base and J shed 0 bases, with 10 bases lying between them. In DNA, the CDR3 is TGTGCCAGTAGTATAGGGGCCACCAGCTCCTACAATGAGCAGTTCTTC. Encoded protein: CASSIGATSSYNEQFF.

This rearrangement joins TRBV5-5 to TRBJ1-3, with a tentative D call TRBD1 (5 bases). CDR3 length: 13 residues. Germline V CDR1 and CDR2: SGHKS, YYEKEE (reference sequence). V shed 5 bases and J shed 1 base, with 7 bases lying between them. This CDR3 reads CASRRGSGNTIYF. The CDR3 nucleotides read TGTGCCAGCAGAAGGGGTTCTGGAAACACCATATATTTT.

This clone was detected a few times. This chain uses TRBV2 with TRBJ2-4, with D possibly being TRBD1 (6 bases). Trimming removed 8 bases from V and 3 bases from J, with 26 bases in between. The CDR3 length is 18 residues. Germline values: CDR1 SNHLY, CDR2 FYNNEI. The CDR3 DNA reads as TGTGCCAGCGGACCCCAGGGGTGGTCCATTCAAGTCAAAAACATTCAGTACTTC. Its translation: CASGPQGWSIQVKNIQYF. Using reference TRBV2 and TRBJ2-4 for the parts outside the CDR3, the full variable domain is EPEVTQTPSHQVTQMGQEVILRCVPISNHLYFYWYRQILGQKVEFLVSFYNNEISEKSEIFDDQFSVERPDGSNFTLKIRSTKLEDSAMYFCASGPQGWSIQVKNIQYFGAGTRLSVL.

This chain connects TRBV5-4 to TRBJ2-5, with 7 bases matching TRBD2. Germline V gives CDR1 SGHNT, CDR2 YYREEE (reference sequence). The CDR3 runs 14 residues. Losses at the gene ends were 0 bases for V and 3 bases for J; bases not matched to a gene: 2. CDR3 region: CASSLGRGEETQYF. DNA of the CDR3: TGTGCCAGCAGCTTGGGTCGGGGGGAAGAGACCCAGTACTTC.

The chain is built from TRBV2 and TRBJ2-7, with 8 bases fitting TRBD1. CDR1 and CDR2 (germline): SNHLY, FYNNEI. CDR3 size: 15 residues. V lost 1 base, J lost 4 bases, and 6 bases stayed unmatched. CDR3 DNA sequence: TGTGCCAGCAGTGAAGGGACAGGGTCCGGTTACGAGCAGTACTTC. As protein: CASSEGTGSGYEQYF.

This rearrangement joins TRBV10-3 to TRBJ2-7; TRBD2 matches at 7 bases. This CDR3 contains 15 residues. Trimming removed 7 bases from V and 3 bases from J; junction bases left unmatched: 12. Germline loops: CDR1 ENHRY, CDR2 SYGVKD. Here the CDR3 reads CAITKLGGGDYEQYF. Here the CDR3 DNA reads TGTGCCATCACCAAGTTGGGGGGGGGAGACTACGAGCAGTACTTC.

This chain uses TRBV7-7 with TRBJ2-3; no firm D call. Germline CDR1 is SSHAT and CDR2 is FNYEAQ (reference sequence). Trimming removed 1 base at V and 9 bases at J, with 11 bases between. This CDR3 comprises 13 residues. CDR3 in amino acids: CASSLDRLGTQYF. The CDR3 nucleotides are TGTGCCAGCAGCTTAGACAGATTAGGCACGCAGTATTTT. Full variable domain (rest looked up from reference TRBV7-7 and TRBJ2-3): GAGVSQSPRYKVTKRGQDVTLRCDPISSHATLYWYQQALGQGPEFLTYFNYEAQPDKSGLPSDRFSAERPEGSISTLTIQRTEQRDSAMYRCASSLDRLGTQYFGPGTRLTVL.

The genes are TRBV2 and TRBJ2-5; 8 nucleotides align to TRBD1. CDR1 SNHLY and CDR2 FYNNEI come from the germline V gene. The CDR3 consists of 14 residues. J was trimmed by 5 bases and V by 6 bases; bases with no gene match: 8. The CDR3 region is CASSDGQGGETQYF. Written as DNA, the CDR3 is TGTGCCAGCAGCGACGGACAGGGCGGGGAGACCCAGTACTTC.

CDR3 in amino acids: CATSGSANYGYTF. CDR3 in DNA: TGTGCCACCAGCGGGTCCGCTAACTATGGCTACACCTTC. The chain is built from TRBV6-5 and TRBJ1-2, with D hard to call. Trimming shortened V by 10 bases and J by 0 bases, and 12 bases separated the two germline ends. The germline CDR1 and CDR2 sequences are MNHEY and SVGAGI. The CDR3 spans 13 residues.

J is TRBJ1-2 and V is TRBV5-1; 8 nucleotides agree with TRBD1. Losses at the gene ends were 0 bases for V and 8 bases for J; bases not matched to a gene: 3. Germline CDR1 reads SGHRS; CDR2 reads YFSETQ. This CDR3 is 13 amino acids long. CDR3 sequence (DNA): TGCGCCAGCAGCTTGGGGACAGGGTTGGGCTACACCTTC. Translation gives CASSLGTGLGYTF.

The rearrangement links TRBV6-1 to TRBJ1-2; D gene unclear. The CDR3 sequence is 13 residues long. In germline, CDR1 is MNHNS, CDR2 SASEGT. Trimming removed 3 bases from V and 3 bases from J, with 8 bases in between. The CDR3 DNA reads TGTGCCAGCAGTGAGGGCGGGGACTATGGCTACACCTTC. Amino acids: CASSEGGDYGYTF.

The chain is built from TRBV5-1 and TRBJ2-5; D is uncertain. Germline V gene sequence: CDR1 SGHRS, CDR2 YFSETQ. The CDR3 runs to 15 residues. Trimming took off 0 bases at V and 5 bases at J, with 14 bases between the two ends. The CDR3 protein is CASSLGELGWETQYF. The CDR3 region has the DNA TGCGCCAGCAGCTTGGGAGAGCTAGGTTGGGAGACCCAGTACTTC.

The chain joins TRBV5-1 to TRBJ1-2; the D gene is possibly TRBD1 (6 bases). The CDR3 is 14 amino acids. The germline V gene has CDR1 SGHRS and CDR2 YFSETQ. V dropped 4 bases and J dropped 1 base, with 11 bases sitting between them. The CDR3 here is CASSTGQLNYGYTF. CDR3 nucleotides: TGCGCCAGCAGCACCGGACAGCTTAACTATGGCTACACCTTC.

Regarding this clone: Other nucleotide sequences in the sample specify the same CDR3. The chain links TRBV5-1 to TRBJ2-5; perhaps TRBD2 as D (6 bases). The CDR3 is 15 amino acids. Germline V lookup: CDR1 SGHRS, CDR2 YFSETQ. The V end lost 0 bases, the J end lost 1 base, and 10 bases lay between the germline ends. The CDR3 DNA is TGCGCCAGCAGCTTGGTCCCCGGGGGCCAAGAGACCCAGTACTTC. Its translation is CASSLVPGGQETQYF.

This clone has a count of ten or more. The genes are TRBV2 and TRBJ2-7; tentative D call: TRBD2 (6 bases). The CDR3 extends over 13 amino acids. The V end lost 6 bases, the J end lost 7 bases, and 16 bases lay between the germline ends. The V gene's germline CDR1 is SNHLY and CDR2 FYNNEI. The CDR3, as DNA: TGTGCCAGCAGATCGGGGCCCAGCGGGGAGCAGTACTTC. Encoded protein: CASRSGPSGEQYF.

This chain connects TRBV18 to TRBJ2-7, with 9 bases aligning to TRBD1. Germline V gene lookup returns CDR1 KGHSH and CDR2 LQKENI. The V segment lost 5 bases and the J segment 4 bases; nucleotides outside the gene matches: 6. The CDR3 extends over 14 amino acids. The CDR3 coding sequence is TGTGCCAGCTCAGCCGGGACAGGGCCTTACGAGCAGTACTTC. It translates to CASSAGTGPYEQYF.

This rearrangement joins TRBV6-5 to TRBJ2-1; 7 bases line up with TRBD1. Looked up from germline, CDR1 is MNHEY and CDR2 is SVGAGI. V shed 8 bases and J 0 bases; nucleotides not matched to a gene: 7. The CDR3 loop spans 15 amino acids. The DNA of the CDR3 is TGTGCCAGCCGCCGGGACAGCGTCTCCTACAATGAGCAGTTCTTC. Amino acid sequence: CASRRDSVSYNEQFF.

The chain combines TRBV23-1 with TRBJ2-7, with D tentatively TRBD2 (7 bases). TRBV23-1 is noted as an ORF with a role that remains uncertain. The CDR3 sequence is 17 residues long. V was cut by 10 bases and J by 7 bases, with 32 bases left in between. CDR3 nucleotide sequence: TGCGCCACACTCCAATTAGTTGGGGGGGCGGCCTGTGGAGAGCAGTACTTC. Translating it yields CATLQLVGGAACGEQYF.

The gene calls are TRBV19 and TRBJ2-1; D is perhaps TRBD2 (6 bases). Germline V gives CDR1 LNHDA, CDR2 SQIVND (reference sequence). Trimming removed 4 bases at V and 4 bases at J, with 11 bases between. The CDR3 runs 14 residues. CDR3 sequence: CASSTTSSYNEQFF. DNA for the CDR3: TGTGCCAGTAGTACGACTAGTTCATACAATGAGCAGTTCTTC.

The gene calls are TRBV7-9 and TRBJ1-2; D ambiguous. Trimming pared 3 bases from V and 6 bases from J, leaving 8 bases between. CDR1 SEHNR and CDR2 FQNEAQ come from the germline V gene (reference sequence). There are 12 residues in the CDR3. The CDR3 bases are TGTGCCAGCAGCTTCGAGTTTCATGGCTACACCTTC. Translating gives CASSFEFHGYTF.

The rearrangement joins TRBV2 to TRBJ2-1, with 11 bases that match TRBD2. The CDR3 sequence is 20 residues long. Looked up from germline, CDR1 is SNHLY and CDR2 is FYNNEI. The V and J ends lost 6 bases and 0 bases, in that order; junction bases with no gene match: 16. The CDR3 DNA reads as TGTGCCAGCAGGGCAAGAATTCTAGCGGGGGGCCCGAGCTCCTACAATGAGCAGTTCTTC. It specifies CASRARILAGGPSSYNEQFF.

The chain couples TRBV24-1 to TRBJ1-3; 7 nucleotides agree with TRBD1. The V segment lost 4 bases and the J segment 0 bases; nucleotides outside the gene matches: 14. The germline V gene encodes CDR1 KGHDR and CDR2 SFDVKD. The CDR3 covers 19 residues. Written as DNA, the CDR3 is TGTGCCACCAGTGAACCACAGGGGACCGTTGAGTCCTCTGGAAACACCATATATTTT. It yields the protein CATSEPQGTVESSGNTIYF.

V gene TRBV19 combines with J gene TRBJ1-6, with D tentatively TRBD1 (5 bases). The CDR3 consists of 16 residues. Germline loops: CDR1 LNHDA, CDR2 SQIVND (reference sequence). Trimming pared 5 bases from V and 5 bases from J, leaving 16 bases between. In nucleotides, the CDR3 is TGTGCCAGTAGTCCCCCTGCCGGGGGGGATAATTCACCCCTCCACTTT. It translates to CASSPPAGGDNSPLHF.

The rearrangement joins TRBV7-9 to TRBJ1-1, with D tentatively TRBD1 (6 bases). Looked up from germline, CDR1 is SEHNR and CDR2 is FQNEAQ (reference sequence). Trimming removed 2 bases from V and 4 bases from J, with 11 bases in between. The CDR3 is 14 amino acids. CDR3 in DNA: TGTGCCAGCAGCTTATGGGGGCCGGGCACTGAAGCTTTCTTT. Translated: CASSLWGPGTEAFF.